This T cell receptor (beta chain) was sequenced during a study of cytomegalovirus exposure and HLA in healthy donors. Germline values: CDR1 GTSNPN, CDR2 SVGIG (reference sequence). V lost 2 bases and J lost 4, with 8 bases in between. The CDR3 runs to 12 residues. The PCR used 60 Vbeta and 13 Jbeta primers. Clones were read by immunoSEQ multiplex PCR, and TCRdb kept only the in-frame ones, dropping some. This table holds over 75,000 clones, approximately 81% found once. Study-level results: Most TCR sequences proved rare, with some public TCRs found in many donors. Three chains linked to CMV were shown in vitro to be specific for CMV antigens. The authors listed around 150 TCR beta chains as cytomegalovirus-associated. In a later analysis, across HLA loci, associated TCR counts were highest for DRB1, lowest for HLA-C.

As concerns this clone: Its antigen is not identified. The sample carries other DNA sequences with the same CDR3.

This receptor was taken from a male donor in good health and CMV-seropositive. The sample taken for sequencing was PBMCs. The V call is TRBV30, the J call TRBJ1-1; D ambiguous. CDR3 amino acids: CAWSRRGTEAFF. The CDR3 DNA follows: TGTGCCTGGAGTAGGCGAGGCACTGAAGCTTTCTTT.